The 20 T cell receptor beta chains below all came from one sample that was sequenced in a study of tumor and adjacent non-tumor tissue in lung cancer. RNA was extracted from bulk tissue without any cell sorting. The library came from three nested PCR rounds adapted from ARM-PCR protocols. MiXCR, run by TCRdb on the multiplex PCR reads, gives a single entry per CDR3 protein. The repertoire holds about 200,000 distinct CDR3 sequences, with about two thirds as singletons. Sequences were obtained from lung tumor tissue. The source is a man aged 60-69 years with non-small cell lung cancer.

The chain combines TRBV28 with TRBJ2-1; TRBD2 matches 7 bases. V was clipped by 2 bases and J by 0 bases; unmatched bases: 4. The CDR3 covers 16 residues. Germline V gene lookup returns CDR1 MDHEN and CDR2 SYDVKM. The chain's CDR3 is CASSLPQRGSYNEQFF. The CDR3 DNA is TGTGCCAGCAGTTTACCCCAGCGGGGCTCCTACAATGAGCAGTTCTTC. Together with reference TRBV28 and TRBJ2-1, the CDR3 gives the full variable domain: DVKVTQSSRYLVKRTGEKVFLECVQDMDHENMFWYRQDPGLGLRLIYFSYDVKMKEKGDIPEGYSVSREKKERFSLILESASTNQTSMYLCASSLPQRGSYNEQFFGPGTRLTVL.

This clonotype was detected many times. The chain employs TRBV30 and TRBJ1-2, with TRBD1 matching 9 bases. The CDR3 is 14 residues long. The ends lost 3 bases at V and 2 bases at J; junction bases unmatched: 4. CDR1 is GTSNPN and CDR2 is SVGIG in the germline V gene (reference sequence). The CDR3 loop is CAWRGTGINYGYTF. In nucleotides, the CDR3 is TGTGCCTGGAGGGGGACAGGGATAAACTATGGCTACACCTTC.

This clonotype was found many times. V is TRBV12-5 and J is TRBJ2-3, with 10 bases that match TRBD1. The germline gives CDR1 LGHNT, CDR2 FRNRAP. The V gene end was trimmed by 6 bases and the J gene end by 4 bases; junction bases not matched to a gene: 7. This CDR3 spans 15 amino acids. Here the CDR3 reads CASGNDRGPADTQYF. The CDR3 bases are TGTGCTAGTGGGAACGACAGGGGGCCAGCAGATACGCAGTATTTT.

Points on this clonotype: A much larger clone sits a single nucleotide away, making a read error possible. The chain links TRBV20-1 to TRBJ1-1; D is uncertain. The CDR3 has 12 amino acids. Germline V gene sequence: CDR1 DFQATT, CDR2 SNEGSKA (reference sequence). The CDR3 DNA reads as TGCAATGCTGTCGGGGATAGCGCTGAAGCTTTCTTT. Its translation is CNAVGDSAEAFF.

About this clonotype itself: The germline gene is not matched at one end of the junction; a read error may be the cause. V usage is TRBV5-1 and J usage is TRBJ2-2; D is possibly TRBD2 (6 bases). This CDR3 is 11 amino acids long. The germline CDR1 and CDR2 sequences are SGHRS and YFSETQ. In DNA form, the CDR3 reads TGCGCCACCGAGGAGGGCGGGGAGCTGTCTTTT. Amino acids: CATEEGGELSF.

On this clonotype itself: A much larger clone lies one base from this, so it may be a read error. The rearrangement joins TRBV4-2 to TRBJ1-4, with 8 bases aligning to TRBD1. V lost 3 bases to trimming and J lost 3 bases; unmatched junction nucleotides: 12. This CDR3 has 18 amino acids. Germline CDR1 and CDR2: LGHNA and YNFKEQ. CDR3 coding DNA: TGTGCCAGCAGCCACACCGGGACAGGTCGAGCAGCTAATGAAAAACTGTTTTTT. It is translated as CASSHTGTGRAANEKLFF.

This clonotype has just a few counts. The rearrangement joins TRBV20-1 to TRBJ2-7; D may correspond to TRBD1 or TRBD2 (6 bases each). CDR3 length: 12 residues. In germline, CDR1 is DFQATT, CDR2 SNEGSKA (reference sequence). V was pared by 5 bases and J by 7 bases, with 15 bases between. The DNA of the CDR3 is TGCAGTGCTCGGGGGCCTGGGATTGAGCAGTACTTC. Translated: CSARGPGIEQYF.

This clonotype was observed a single time. It may be a read error: a sequence one base away is much more abundant. This chain links TRBV20-1 with TRBJ1-5, with a tentative D call TRBD1 (6 bases). Germline V CDR1 and CDR2: DFQATT, SNEGSKA (reference sequence). The CDR3 loop spans 15 amino acids. DNA for the CDR3: TGCAGTGCTAGTGGGACACTTAATAGCAATCAGCCCCGGCATTTT. Residues: CSASGTLNSNQPRHF.

As concerns this clonotype: A junction end diverges from the germline sequence, so it may reflect a read error. V gene TRBV11-2 combines with J gene TRBJ2-7; D may match TRBD1 or TRBD2 (6 bases each). In germline, CDR1 is SGHAT, CDR2 FQNNGV. The length of the CDR3 is 15 residues. This CDR3 is CASSSTSRGWYEQYF. For the CDR3, the DNA is TGTGCCAGCAGCTCCACTAGCAGGGGCTGGTACGAACAGTACTTC.

This clonotype was counted ten times or more. The V and J genes are TRBV20-1 and TRBJ2-3; TRBD2 aligns across 10 bases. V trimming: 3 bases; J trimming: 0 bases; junction bases outside the gene matches: 6. Germline V gene lookup returns CDR1 DFQATT and CDR2 SNEGSKA (reference sequence). This CDR3 spans 16 amino acids. In nucleotides, the CDR3 is TGCAGTGCTAGGGTTAGCGGGGGGCGTAGCACAGATACGCAGTATTTT. Encoded protein: CSARVSGGRSTDTQYF.

Regarding this clonotype: A much larger clone lies one base from this, so it may be a read error. The chain couples TRBV20-1 to TRBJ1-2, with a weak D call TRBD1 (6 bases). CDR1 is DFQATT and CDR2 is SNEGSKA in the germline V gene (reference sequence). The length of the CDR3 is 12 residues. The DNA for the CDR3 is TGCAGTACTAGAGAGGGGGGAGCCGGCTACACCTTC. It codes for CSTREGGAGYTF.

Note on this clonotype: One junction end disagrees with the germline gene, perhaps due to a read error. This rearrangement joins TRBV20-1 to TRBJ2-2; 9 bases are a match to TRBD2. CDR1 is DFQATT, CDR2 SNEGSKA, per germline (reference sequence). This CDR3 has 17 residues. The CDR3 coding sequence is TGCAGCGCTAGAGACAAGCGGGAGGCCGCGAATACCGGGGAGCTGTTTTTT. It is translated as CSARDKREAANTGELFF.

As for this clonotype: A much bigger clone sits one base away, suggesting this may be a read error. V usage is TRBV5-4 and J usage is TRBJ2-7, with 9 bases fitting TRBD2. The CDR3 sequence is 15 residues long. V was pared by 4 bases and J by 4 bases, with 9 bases of the junction left unmatched. Germline V gene lookup returns CDR1 SGHNT and CDR2 YYREEE (reference sequence). The CDR3 protein is CASSLGGTSWYEQYF. In DNA form, the CDR3 reads TGTGCCAGCAGCCTAGGTGGGACTAGCTGGTACGAGCAGTACTTC.

The CDR3 is CASSSRLSQETQYF. The CDR3 DNA is TGTGCCAGCAGTTCTAGACTCTCCCAAGAGACCCAGTACTTC. The V call is TRBV12-3 or TRBV12-4, the J call TRBJ2-5; no definite D call. This CDR3 comprises 14 residues. The V gene lost 4 bases and the J gene lost 1 base, with 10 bases spanning the gap.

A few counts support this clonotype. A much larger clone is a single base away; this may be a read error. The chain couples TRBV6-2 or TRBV6-3 to TRBJ2-7; D not certain. CDR1 is MNHEY, CDR2 SVGEGT, per germline. The CDR3 extends over 17 amino acids. Trimming shortened V by 2 bases and J by 3 bases, and 20 bases separated the two germline ends. The CDR3 loop is CASSYTLERPTLYEQYF. CDR3 coding DNA: TGTGCCAGCAGTTACACCCTAGAACGCCCCACCCTCTACGAGCAGTACTTC.

Of note for this clonotype: Just one base apart from a much larger clone, this may be a read error. This sequence joins TRBV5-1 and TRBJ2-3, with 9 bases aligning to TRBD2. CDR3 length: 15 amino acids. V shed 5 bases, J shed 1 base, and the junction held 5 bases outside the gene matches. Per the germline V gene, CDR1 is SGHRS and CDR2 is YFSETQ. CDR3 nucleotide sequence: TGCGCCAGCAGGATAGCGGGGGAGTGCACAGATACGCAGTATTTT. Its protein is CASRIAGECTDTQYF.

Of note for this clonotype: Given a much more abundant clone one base away, this may be a read error. The chain links TRBV7-9 to TRBJ1-1; D gene unclear. In germline, CDR1 is SEHNR, CDR2 FQNEAQ (reference sequence). The CDR3 has 15 amino acids. As DNA, the CDR3 is TGTGCCAGCAGCCTCCGGGAGCTTCGGAACACTGAAGCTTTATTT. It encodes CASSLRELRNTEALF.

Notes on this clonotype: One end of the junction fails to match germline, which may point to a read error. V usage is TRBV20-1 and J usage is TRBJ2-1, with TRBD2 identical over 13 bases. The CDR3 extends over 15 amino acids. Germline V CDR1 and CDR2: DFQATT, SNEGSKA (reference sequence). Here the CDR3 DNA reads TGCTGTGCTAGAGATACTAGCGGGGGGGCTGATGAGCAGTTCTTC. It translates to CCARDTSGGADEQFF.

V is TRBV29-1 and J is TRBJ1-2; TRBD1 agrees at 7 bases. Germline CDR1 reads SQVTM; CDR2 reads ANQGSEA. This CDR3 has 12 residues. The CDR3 nucleotides are TGCTGTGCTGGAGAGGGGGCGAAAGGCTACACCTTC. It codes for CCAGEGAKGYTF.

The CDR3 coding sequence is TGTGCCAGCTCCGAGGTGGGGCCACAAGCCCCGTCCGAGCAGTACTTC. It encodes CASSEVGPQAPSEQYF. The chain employs TRBV11-3 and TRBJ2-7, with a possible D match to TRBD1 (5 bases). The CDR3 spans 16 residues. Germline V gene sequence: CDR1 SGHNT, CDR2 YENEEA. Trimming took off 8 bases at V and 6 bases at J, with 26 bases between the two ends. Full variable domain (rest looked up from reference TRBV11-3 and TRBJ2-7): EAGVVQSPRYKIIEKKQPVAFWCNPISGHNTLYWYLQNLGQGPELLIRYENEEAVDDSQLPKDRFSAERLKGVDSTLKIQPAELGDSAVYLCASSEVGPQAPSEQYFGPGTRLTVT.